This TCR beta chain was profiled in a study of T cell responses to AZD1222 COVID-19 vaccine (dated by TCRdb to the early 2020s). Study-level background: TCR sequencing was performed for roughly 250 trial participants, of whom some 200 were given two doses of AZD1222 and approximately 25 were given two doses of MenACWY control vaccine. Trial participants were enrolled into age subgroups of 18-55, 56-69 and 70-plus years, which contained 148, 28 and 57 TCR-sequenced participants, respectively. What the study reported, not specific to this receptor: In the small 56-69-year group, the increase in depth fell short of significance, most likely because of low power. Conclusions about previously exposed vaccinees were limited because only a handful of AZD1222 recipients were SARS-CoV-2 seropositive at baseline. Because no samples from the day 14 peak response were available, repertoires could be characterized only after the peak T cell response. The vaccine-associated CD4 TCRs covered the entire spike protein, and the dominant responses fell in regions 160-218 and 743-854. Participants were mostly white British and included more females than males, and it was suggested by the authors that clonal diversity may have been underestimated. A significant rise in spike-specific TCR breadth and depth was observed after two AZD1222 doses relative to day 0 and relative to MenACWY recipients. Epitopes outside the regions mutated in the B.1.351 and B.1.1.7 variants were reportedly recognized by nearly half of the unique spike-specific TCRs.

The CDR3 runs 13 residues from the cysteine to the phenylalanine. Of all the DNA, just the CDR3 is kept, 39 bases in frame from base 1. The germline V gene supplies CDR1 SGHTA and CDR2 FQGNSA. Deletion took 1 base off V and 5 bases off J, with a span of 8 bases between the germline ends. The sample's time point label, decoded: about 28 days (+/-7) after the second vaccine dose. In the paper's terms, the treatment or condition label means: meningococcal conjugate vaccine given as trial control. Samples from vaccinated people were obtained from the UK trials COV001 and COV002, which included a single-blind randomized controlled phase 2/3 trial of AZD1222 (ChAdOx1 nCoV-19) in healthy adults. For TCRbeta chain sequencing, PBMC samples were collected from trial participants at day 0 and at day 28 after the second dose. As regards this clone: What antigen it recognizes has not been identified. No base qualities exist here, and no much larger clone lies one base off it.

The CDR3 regions of human TCRbeta chains were analyzed by immunosequencing. As for how the authors treated the data: Repertoire TCRs were checked for matches against a reference library of SARS-CoV-2-specific TCRs that had been generated using the MIRA antigen-specificity platform. Breadth was defined as the fraction of unique TCRs that were SARS-CoV-2-associated. Depth was defined as the fraction of total T cells that were SARS-CoV-2-associated. Using the MIRA data, each spike-specific TCR was assigned both to the spike region to which the TCR was reactive and to a CD4 or CD8 class. Log10-transformed breadth and depth values were compared by one-way ANOVA with Sidak's multiple comparisons tests. TCRdb stores this immuneACCESS table with in-frame sequences only. Part of the clones is absent; in the studies checked, under half of the shortfall reflects unresolved V genes, and no reason is known for the rest. V and J calls and clone size follow that table, whereas D and trimming were derived from the DNA. This sample holds approximately 180,000 clones; 90% to 95% were observed only once. The top ten clones comprise under 1.1% of the sample.

Sample: peripheral blood, taken 28 days after the second dose of the MenACWY control vaccine. This sequence originates from an adult who received the MenACWY meningococcal vaccine as a control. Recombination connected TRBV7-2 to TRBJ1-2; the D gene is perhaps TRBD1, from 5 matching bases. The sequenced DNA: TGTGCCAGCAGCTTAGGGGGGTGGTATGGCTACACCTTC. It translates to CASSLGGWYGYTF.